This T cell receptor beta chain was identified in a study of blood T cells in healthy people across ages. Through a sample-barcoded 5' primer and a J-beta primer mix, a second PCR was run for about 6 to 11 cycles. TCRdb ran MiXCR on the 5' RACE reads and lists one entry per CDR3 protein. The table lists around 820,000 distinct CDR3 sequences, approximately 25% of them singletons. Study outcomes and limitations: Roughly linearly, TCR beta diversity per million T cells fell as age increased.

This clonotype occurred a few times. Its target is unknown. At one of its ends the junction is not consistent with the germline gene, which may arise from a read error. The same sample was also studied in work on T cells of mothers and their children.

This receptor was identified in a boy between 10 and 17 years old in good health. Sequencing input: blood.

The CDR3 is CSVEDPRDRATGELFF. CDR3 bases: TGCAGCGTCGAAGATCCCCGGGACAGAGCAACCGGGGAGCTGTTTTTT. This chain uses TRBV29-1 with TRBJ2-2, with 7 bases matching TRBD1. The length of the CDR3 is 16 residues. From germline, CDR1 is SQVTM and CDR2 ANQGSEA.